This entry features one TCR beta chain sequence. As processed by the authors: Amplifying reference gene primers gave estimates of nucleated cell counts. Measured with immunoSEQ multiplex PCR; TCRdb has only the in-frame clones, and not every one. The DNA was the basis for D and trimming; V, J and clone size are from that table. The table records 70,000 to 95,000 clones, approximately 89% of them present only once. These data are taken from a study of blood T cell repertoires in COVID-19. Overall study context: In each case, the material was cDNA or gDNA derived from T cells, B-cell-depleted T cells, or PBMCs.

Germline trimming cut 2 bases from V and 6 bases from J; bases unmatched to any gene: 3. Per the germline V gene, CDR1 is MDHEN and CDR2 is SYDVKM. CDR3 size: 14 residues. The sample was peripheral blood. This TCR was sampled from a middle-aged man with acute or convalescent COVID-19. J is TRBJ2-7 and V is TRBV28, with 11 bases identical to TRBD1. As DNA, the CDR3 is TGTGCCAGCAGTTTAGGGACAGGGGGTTTCGAGCAGTACTTC. Translated, it gives CASSLGTGGFEQYF.